The source of this T cell receptor beta chain is a study of low-dose radiotherapy and immunotherapy resistance in tumors. Study summary: Cyclophosphamide went in intravenously at 200 mg/m2 every two weeks, one day before radiation and immunotherapy.

Primers targeting TRAV and TRBV primed first-strand cDNA, covering alpha and beta chains. With a V-primer adapter and a constant-region primer, TCRs were amplified for approximately 19 PCR cycles. After the mRNA was isolated, it was amplified using in vitro transcription. TCRdb recomputed calls from the reads with MiXCR, one row per CDR3 protein. The table shows roughly 6,000 distinct CDR3 sequences, with approximately 70% occurring only once. The ends were cut back, 2 bases at V and 0 bases at J, with 9 bases in the middle. The CDR3 is 15 residues long. Germline V gives CDR1 MNHEY, CDR2 SVGEGT. The donors, trial participants, received nivolumab, ipilimumab, aspirin, low-dose cyclophosphamide and low-dose radiotherapy. All eligible patients presented with advanced solid tumors that contained no tumor-infiltrating lymphocytes.

V and J are TRBV6-2 or TRBV6-3 and TRBJ2-3; D unclear. The sequence derives from a human donor with advanced metastatic prostate, ovarian, gallbladder or colorectal cancer (not recorded which). This table probably holds off-target reads from a library built for another chain. CDR3 loop: CASSYRAASTDTQYF. The CDR3 DNA reads as TGTGCCAGCAGTTACCGTGCAGCCAGCACAGATACGCAGTATTTT.